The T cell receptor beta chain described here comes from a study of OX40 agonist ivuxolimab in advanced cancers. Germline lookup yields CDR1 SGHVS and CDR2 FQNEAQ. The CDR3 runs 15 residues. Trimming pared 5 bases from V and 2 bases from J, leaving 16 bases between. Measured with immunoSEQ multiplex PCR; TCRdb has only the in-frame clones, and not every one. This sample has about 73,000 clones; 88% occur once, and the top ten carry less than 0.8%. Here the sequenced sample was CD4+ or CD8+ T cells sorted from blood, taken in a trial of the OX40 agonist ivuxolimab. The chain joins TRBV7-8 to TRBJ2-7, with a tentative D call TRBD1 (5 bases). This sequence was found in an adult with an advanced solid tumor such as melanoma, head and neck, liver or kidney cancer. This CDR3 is CASSQSQAGPYEQYF. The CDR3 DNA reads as TGTGCCAGCAGCCAGTCACAGGCCGGGCCCTACGAGCAGTACTTC.